The clone carrying this T cell receptor beta chain has more than one count but fewer than ten. Clones were read by immunoSEQ multiplex PCR, and TCRdb kept only the in-frame ones, dropping some. The sample consists of about 170,000 clones, approximately 82% of them appearing once. The sample comes from a study of blood T cell repertoires in COVID-19. Trimming cost V 7 bases and J 2 bases; bases outside gene matches: 8. Looked up from germline, CDR1 is SNHLY and CDR2 is FYNNEI. The CDR3 is 15 residues long. This TCR was recovered from a woman aged 70-85 years who had recovered from COVID-19. The chain recombines TRBV2 with TRBJ1-5; 7 nucleotides align to TRBD1. The source material was peripheral blood. The CDR3 here is CASNRQGPGNQPQHF. The CDR3 DNA follows: TGTGCCAGCAATAGACAGGGCCCCGGCAATCAGCCCCAGCATTTT.